These 26 T cell receptor beta chains came from one sample sequenced in a study of monozygotic twins with inflammatory bowel disease. TCRdb re-called the 5' RACE reads and shows each CDR3 protein once, DNA omitted. The ten most abundant clones cover around an eighth of a sample with approximately 100,000 distinct CDR3 sequences. Sequences were obtained from blood. The receptors originated from a human donor with ulcerative colitis or Crohn's disease, or a healthy co-twin of an affected twin (not recorded which).

This chain uses TRBV7-2 with TRBJ1-1. Germline values: CDR1 SGHTA, CDR2 FQGNSA. The CDR3 covers 14 residues. The CDR3 protein is CASSLVTVNTEAFF.

The chain carries TRBV14 and TRBJ1-1; absent DNA, TCRdb's TRBD1 call cannot be checked. The CDR3 totals 15 residues. Germline V gives CDR1 SGHDN, CDR2 FVKESK. CDR3 sequence reads: CASSHRRTGNTEAFF.

The gene calls are TRBV7-2 and TRBJ2-7; TCRdb's D call, TRBD2, is unchecked because there is no DNA. CDR3 length: 15 residues. Germline V gene lookup returns CDR1 SGHTA and CDR2 FQGNSA. Here the CDR3 reads CASSMYREGLYEQYF.

V usage is TRBV5-1 and J usage is TRBJ2-7; TCRdb outputs TRBD1, but without DNA this stays unchecked. The CDR3 is 14 amino acids. Germline V gives CDR1 SGHRS, CDR2 YFSETQ. The CDR3 here is CASSLAQGAEEQYF.

The V call is TRBV4-3, the J call TRBJ2-3; the TCRdb call, TRBD2, lacks DNA for checking. This CDR3 has 16 amino acids. CDR1 LGHNA and CDR2 YSLEER come from the germline V gene. This chain's CDR3 is CASSQDQQGGTDTQYF.

The genes are TRBV2 and TRBJ2-1; with no DNA, the TCRdb D assignment of TRBD2 cannot be verified. The CDR3 spans 18 residues. From germline, CDR1 is SNHLY and CDR2 FYNNEI. The CDR3 region is CASRETSGRSSAGNEQFF.

The chain links TRBV20-1 to TRBJ1-2; the TCRdb call, TRBD1, lacks DNA for checking. The CDR3 spans 14 residues. CDR1 DFQATT and CDR2 SNEGSKA come from the germline V gene (reference sequence). The chain's CDR3 is CSADPGQLHYGYTF.

V gene TRBV7-8 combines with J gene TRBJ2-3; TCRdb outputs TRBD2, but without DNA this stays unchecked. The CDR3 runs to 15 residues. The V gene's germline CDR1 is SGHVS and CDR2 FQNEAQ. This CDR3 is CASSPTSWASDTQYF. Looking up the rest from reference TRBV7-8 and TRBJ2-3 gives the full variable domain: GAGVSQSPRYKVAKRGQDVALRCDPISGHVSLFWYQQALGQGPEFLTYFQNEAQLDKSGLPSDRFFAERPEGSVSTLKIQRTQQEDSAVYLCASSPTSWASDTQYFGPGTRLTVL.

The CDR3 spells CASSSLGLGSYEQYF. The chain recombines TRBV7-9 with TRBJ2-7; the TRBD2 assignment by TCRdb is unverifiable without DNA. Germline lookup yields CDR1 SEHNR and CDR2 FQNEAQ (reference sequence). The CDR3 extends over 15 amino acids.

CDR3 sequence: CSAQRGGYNEQFF. The V gene is TRBV20-1, the J gene TRBJ2-1; TCRdb indicates TRBD2, and absent DNA this call remains unverified. There are 13 residues in the CDR3. From germline, CDR1 is DFQATT and CDR2 SNEGSKA (reference sequence).

This chain joins TRBV11-2 and TRBJ1-1. The CDR3 sequence is 11 residues long. The germline V gene encodes CDR1 SGHAT and CDR2 FQNNGV. CDR3 amino acids: CASVQNTEAFF.

CDR3 loop: CASSERRGGGYEQYF. V gene TRBV2 combines with J gene TRBJ2-7; absent DNA, TCRdb's TRBD1 call cannot be checked. CDR1 is SNHLY, CDR2 FYNNEI, per germline. The CDR3 totals 15 residues.

The chain joins TRBV5-1 to TRBJ2-1; TCRdb's D gene call, TRBD2, goes unchecked for lack of DNA. There are 16 residues in the CDR3. CDR1 and CDR2 from the germline V gene are SGHRS and YFSETQ. CDR3 loop: CASSLVGRHSYNEQFF.

This chain uses TRBV25-1 with TRBJ2-1; TCRdb designates TRBD2, a call that cannot be tested without DNA. The CDR3 has 16 residues. Germline V gene sequence: CDR1 MGHDK, CDR2 SYGVNS. This CDR3 reads CASSVQGPSLYNEQFF.

The chain employs TRBV20-1 and TRBJ1-4; TCRdb lists TRBD1, though no DNA is available to test this call. This CDR3 has 14 amino acids. The germline V gene encodes CDR1 DFQATT and CDR2 SNEGSKA (reference sequence). The CDR3 loop is CSAPKGGANEKLFF.

The chain couples TRBV5-1 to TRBJ2-2. Germline lookup yields CDR1 SGHRS and CDR2 YFSETQ. The CDR3 extends over 12 amino acids. The chain's CDR3 is CASSFNTGELFF.

V gene TRBV5-1 combines with J gene TRBJ2-7. Germline V CDR1 and CDR2: SGHRS, YFSETQ. The CDR3 spans 14 residues. This CDR3 is CASREDHSSYEQYF.

The CDR3 is CASSPHMGVYNEQFF. The chain recombines TRBV6-2 or TRBV6-3 with TRBJ2-1; TCRdb calls TRBD1, which cannot be checked without DNA. CDR1 and CDR2 (germline): MNHEY, SVGEGT. The CDR3 sequence is 15 residues long.

The chain employs TRBV29-1 and TRBJ2-1. CDR1 is SQVTM and CDR2 is ANQGSEA in the germline V gene. This CDR3 has 11 residues. The CDR3 loop is CSVEVGHEQFF.

The chain joins TRBV29-1 to TRBJ1-1. Germline CDR1 reads SQVTM; CDR2 reads ANQGSEA. The CDR3 extends over 13 amino acids. CDR3 sequence: CSIHQGGGTEAFF.

The rearrangement links TRBV7-2 to TRBJ2-6; TCRdb's D call, TRBD1, is unchecked because there is no DNA. The CDR3 runs to 16 residues. CDR1 is SGHTA, CDR2 FQGNSA, per germline. The CDR3: CASSLRGGPGANVLTF.

This sequence joins TRBV20-1 and TRBJ2-7; TCRdb proposes TRBD1, but this gene call is untestable without DNA. Germline V lookup: CDR1 DFQATT, CDR2 SNEGSKA (reference sequence). There are 16 residues in the CDR3. CDR3 sequence reads: CSASGIVTGGPYEQYF.

The chain links TRBV5-1 to TRBJ2-1; TCRdb gives TRBD2 as the D gene, but with no DNA this cannot be confirmed. The V gene's germline CDR1 is SGHRS and CDR2 YFSETQ. The CDR3 sequence is 14 residues long. The CDR3 loop is CASSFLAGVDEQFF.

The V gene is TRBV19, the J gene TRBJ2-6. CDR1 and CDR2 (germline): LNHDA, SQIVND (reference sequence). The CDR3 runs to 16 residues. The CDR3 reads CASSIDGSSGANVLTF.

The chain employs TRBV18 and TRBJ1-1; the TCRdb D gene call, TRBD1, has no DNA to confirm it. Germline V lookup: CDR1 KGHSH, CDR2 LQKENI. The CDR3 runs 14 residues. Here the CDR3 reads CASSQGAGNTEAFF.

This sequence joins TRBV2 and TRBJ2-3. This CDR3 is 14 amino acids long. In germline, CDR1 is SNHLY, CDR2 FYNNEI. The CDR3 is CASSEASRTDTQYF.